This paragraph reports one T cell receptor (beta chain). Its antigen is unidentified. This record comes from a study of monozygotic twins with inflammatory bowel disease. Study-level results: No detectable difference in repertoire similarity separated concordant from discordant twins, possibly as a result of limited power.

In eight separate reactions per sample, cDNA was generated. The template switching step added UMIs that contained a 6-nucleotide sample barcode. From the 5' RACE reads, TCRdb lists one entry per CDR3 protein and no DNA. This sample's table reports some 170,000 distinct CDR3 sequences. Germline V gives CDR1 DFQATT, CDR2 SNEGSKA (reference sequence). This CDR3 is built from 12 residues. The material sequenced was blood. This clonotype originated in a human donor with ulcerative colitis or Crohn's disease, or a healthy co-twin of an affected twin (not recorded which). The V gene is TRBV20-1, the J gene TRBJ2-5; TCRdb calls TRBD1, which cannot be checked without DNA. CDR3 residues: CSAGSPQETQYF.